This T cell receptor (beta chain) originates from a study of T cell responses to AZD1222 COVID-19 vaccine. This CDR3 comprises 15 residues. In germline, CDR1 is SNHLY, CDR2 FYNNEI. V was cut by 3 bases and J by 1 base, with 13 bases left in between. Profiling relied on immunoSEQ multiplex PCR, and the TCRdb table lists in-frame clones only, not all of them. The sample comprises 240,000 or so clones, 85% to 95% of which are singletons, and 0.55% rests with the top ten. The clonotype comes from an adult in good health. The chain links TRBV2 to TRBJ2-7; D might be TRBD1 (6 bases). Source: peripheral blood, taken on day 0 of AZD1222 vaccination. This CDR3 is CASSDRGIGSYEQYF. CDR3 DNA sequence: TGTGCCAGCAGTGATAGGGGGATAGGGTCCTACGAGCAGTACTTC.